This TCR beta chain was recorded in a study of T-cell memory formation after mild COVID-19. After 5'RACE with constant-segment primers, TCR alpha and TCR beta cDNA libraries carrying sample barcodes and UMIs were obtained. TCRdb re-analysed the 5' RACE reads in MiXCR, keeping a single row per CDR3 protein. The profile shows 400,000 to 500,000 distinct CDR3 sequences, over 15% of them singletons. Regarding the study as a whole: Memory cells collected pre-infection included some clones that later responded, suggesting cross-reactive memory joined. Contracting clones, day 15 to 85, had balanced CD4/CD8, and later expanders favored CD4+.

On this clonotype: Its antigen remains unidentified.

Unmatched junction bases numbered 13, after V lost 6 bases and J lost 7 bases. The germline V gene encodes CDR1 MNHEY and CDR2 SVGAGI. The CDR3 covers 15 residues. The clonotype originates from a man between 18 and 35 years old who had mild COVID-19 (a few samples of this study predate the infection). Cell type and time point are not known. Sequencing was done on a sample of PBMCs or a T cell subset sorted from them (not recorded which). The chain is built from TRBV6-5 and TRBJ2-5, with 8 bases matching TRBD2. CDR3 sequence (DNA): TGTGCCAGCAGACCCAGCGGGGGACGGAGCGGGACCCAGTACTTC. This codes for CASRPSGGRSGTQYF.